Shown below are 25 T cell receptor beta chains from a single sample sequenced in a study of blood T cell repertoires in COVID-19. Here immunoSEQ multiplex PCR was the method, and the copy in TCRdb shows in-frame clones only, minus some. The sample yields about 160,000 clones, about 84% seen once. The sequenced sample was PBMCs or T cells enriched from blood (not recorded which). The receptors stem from a woman aged 40 to 49 with acute COVID-19.

The rearrangement joins TRBV19 to TRBJ2-3; D perhaps matches TRBD1 (5 bases). CDR3 length: 16 amino acids. The germline V and J ends were trimmed by 5 bases and 2 bases, with 17 bases remaining between them. The germline CDR1 and CDR2 sequences are LNHDA and SQIVND (reference sequence). CDR3 sequence (DNA): TGTGCCAGTAGTCCCTCGACAGTAATGTTCACAGATACGCAGTATTTT. Protein: CASSPSTVMFTDTQYF.

Only one count was recorded for this clone. The chain carries TRBV24-1 and TRBJ1-3; no reliable D call. Trimming took 2 bases from V and 4 from J, leaving 11 bases between them. CDR3 size: 15 residues. Germline V gene lookup returns CDR1 KGHDR and CDR2 SFDVKD. The CDR3 reads CATSDSADFGNTIYF. CDR3 in DNA: TGTGCCACCAGTGATTCCGCAGACTTCGGAAACACCATATATTTT.

The gene calls are TRBV2 and TRBJ2-5; a weak D match, TRBD1 (7 bases). Trimming left V 7 bases short and J 4 bases short, with 19 bases between. Germline values: CDR1 SNHLY, CDR2 FYNNEI. The CDR3 sequence is 15 residues long. CDR3 nucleotide sequence: TGTGCCAGCAAGTGGGCAGGGGGGTTTGGAGAGACCCAGTACTTC. Protein product: CASKWAGGFGETQYF.

This clone was counted a single time. This chain uses TRBV7-2 with TRBJ1-1, with D possibly matching TRBD1 (5 bases). V lost 4 bases and J 8 bases, leaving 20 bases between the germline ends. The CDR3 runs to 15 residues. Germline V gene lookup returns CDR1 SGHTA and CDR2 FQGNSA. CDR3 in amino acids: CASSSLGGAVLEAFF. The CDR3 DNA is TGTGCCAGCAGCTCTCTTGGAGGGGCGGTTCTGGAAGCTTTCTTT.

The chain is built from TRBV2 and TRBJ2-3; 7 nucleotides match TRBD2. J lost 3 bases, V lost 10 bases, and 7 bases had no gene match. Looked up from germline, CDR1 is SNHLY and CDR2 is FYNNEI. The CDR3 has 13 amino acids. CDR3 sequence: CATSGESTDTQYF. Written as DNA, the CDR3 is TGTGCCACGAGCGGGGAGAGTACAGATACGCAGTATTTT. The variable domain in full, with the rest retrieved from reference TRBV2 and TRBJ2-3, is EPEVTQTPSHQVTQMGQEVILRCVPISNHLYFYWYRQILGQKVEFLVSFYNNEISEKSEIFDDQFSVERPDGSNFTLKIRSTKLEDSAMYFCATSGESTDTQYFGPGTRLTVL.

The chain employs TRBV19 and TRBJ1-2; tentatively, D is TRBD1 (6 bases). This CDR3 comprises 15 residues. The germline V gene encodes CDR1 LNHDA and CDR2 SQIVND (reference sequence). Trimming shortened V by 6 bases and J by 5 bases, and 19 bases separated the two germline ends. This CDR3 is CASSPVGGGLYGYTF. CDR3 bases: TGTGCCAGTAGCCCAGTTGGGGGGGGGCTATATGGCTACACCTTC.

The chain uses TRBV11-2 and TRBJ2-2, with a possible D match to TRBD1 (6 bases). This CDR3 comprises 12 residues. From germline, CDR1 is SGHAT and CDR2 FQNNGV. The V end was cut by 5 bases, the J end by 7 bases, with 8 bases between. CDR3 residues: CASSPDSGELFF. CDR3 coding DNA: TGTGCCAGCAGCCCGGACAGCGGGGAGCTGTTTTTT. The entire variable domain, with the rest obtained from reference TRBV11-2 and TRBJ2-2, is as follows: EAGVAQSPRYKIIEKRQSVAFWCNPISGHATLYWYQQILGQGPKLLIQFQNNGVVDDSQLPKDRFSAERLKGVDSTLKIQPAKLEDSAVYLCASSPDSGELFFGEGSRLTVL.

The chain combines TRBV5-8 with TRBJ2-7; no reliable D call. In germline, CDR1 is SGHTS, CDR2 YDEGEE. The CDR3 has 16 amino acids. V lost 6 bases and J lost 7, with 26 bases in between. The CDR3: CASTSHMKWRPREQYV. The CDR3 DNA is TGTGCCAGCACCTCCCATATGAAATGGCGACCCAGGGAGCAGTACGTC.

This clone showed up just a few times. V usage is TRBV9 and J usage is TRBJ1-6; D possibly corresponds to TRBD1 (6 bases). V was clipped by 0 bases and J by 7 bases, with 11 bases between them. The CDR3 length is 15 residues. Germline-derived CDR1 and CDR2 are SGDLS and YYNGEE. The CDR3 DNA sequence: TGTGCCAGCAGCGTAGCTACAGGGAACAATTCACCCCTCCACTTT. Translation: CASSVATGNNSPLHF.

The rearrangement uses TRBV13 and TRBJ1-2; no reliable D call. Germline V gives CDR1 PRHDT, CDR2 FYEKMQ (reference sequence). This CDR3 has 15 residues. V shed 5 bases and J shed 0 bases, with 13 bases lying between them. As DNA, the CDR3 is TGTGCCAGCAGCCCGTGGAGGGTACCTAACTATGGCTACACCTTC. This sequence encodes CASSPWRVPNYGYTF.

The chain employs TRBV30 and TRBJ2-3, with 11 bases lining up with TRBD2. The CDR3 has 14 amino acids. Per germline, CDR1 GTSNPN and CDR2 SVGIG (reference sequence). V trimming: 5 bases; J trimming: 6 bases; junction bases outside the gene matches: 7. In DNA, the CDR3 is TGTGCCTGGCTTAGCGGGAGGGCCCCCGATACGCAGTATTTT. It encodes CAWLSGRAPDTQYF.

This sequence joins TRBV5-4 and TRBJ2-7; 8 bases match TRBD1. CDR3 length equals 13 residues. Trimming removed 4 bases from V and 5 bases from J; junction bases left unmatched: 5. Germline V lookup: CDR1 SGHNT, CDR2 YYREEE (reference sequence). The CDR3 sequence is CASSQGAEHEQYF. CDR3 in DNA: TGTGCCAGCAGCCAGGGGGCGGAACACGAGCAGTACTTC.

The CDR3 DNA reads as TGTGCCAGCAGTGGAATGACCGGCCGAGGGAATCAGCCCCAGCATTTT. As protein: CASSGMTGRGNQPQHF. V gene TRBV2 combines with J gene TRBJ1-5; D call uncertain. This CDR3 spans 16 amino acids. Germline CDR1 and CDR2: SNHLY and FYNNEI. V lost 4 bases and J 4 bases, leaving 17 bases between the germline ends.

V is TRBV9 and J is TRBJ1-1, with no clear D. V was pared by 1 base and J by 2 bases, with 6 bases between. CDR1 SGDLS and CDR2 YYNGEE come from the germline V gene. This CDR3 is built from 13 residues. CDR3 sequence (DNA): TGTGCCAGCAGCGTACAAGCCAACACTGAAGCTTTCTTT. Protein product: CASSVQANTEAFF. Variable domain in full (rest from reference TRBV9 and TRBJ1-1): DSGVTQTPKHLITATGQRVTLRCSPRSGDLSVYWYQQSLDQGLQFLIQYYNGEERAKGNILERFSAQQFPDLHSELNLSSLELGDSALYFCASSVQANTEAFFGQGTRLTVV.

This chain links TRBV5-4 with TRBJ2-1, with a tentative D call TRBD1 (5 bases). Trimming removed 0 bases at V and 8 bases at J, with 9 bases between. This CDR3 is built from 13 residues. From germline, CDR1 is SGHNT and CDR2 YYREEE (reference sequence). CDR3 sequence reads: CASSLEQGDEQFF. CDR3 DNA sequence: TGTGCCAGCAGCTTGGAGCAGGGTGATGAGCAGTTCTTC.

V gene TRBV4-1 combines with J gene TRBJ2-7; D is ambiguous. CDR1 and CDR2 from the germline V gene are MGHRA and YSYEKL. The CDR3 totals 16 residues. Trimming left V 0 bases short and J 7 bases short, with 19 bases between. CDR3 sequence (DNA): TGCGCCAGCAGCCAAGACCAGGTGGCAGCCACTCCGGAGCAGTACTTC. Residues: CASSQDQVAATPEQYF.

The V gene is TRBV19, the J gene TRBJ2-7; a weak D match, TRBD1 (6 bases). The CDR3 loop spans 15 amino acids. Germline loops: CDR1 LNHDA, CDR2 SQIVND (reference sequence). V was pared by 5 bases and J by 0 bases, with 14 bases between. The CDR3 reads CASSLRLQGSYEQYF. The CDR3 nucleotides are TGTGCCAGTAGTCTTCGTCTACAGGGCTCCTACGAGCAGTACTTC.

The J gene is TRBJ2-7, the V gene TRBV7-9; 12 bases agree with TRBD2. The germline V gene has CDR1 SEHNR and CDR2 FQNEAQ (reference sequence). The CDR3 runs 15 residues. V lost 5 bases to trimming and J lost 2 bases; unmatched junction nucleotides: 4. CDR3 DNA: TGTGCCAGCAGCCCCCGACTAGCGGGGGCCTACGAGCAGTACTTC. Amino acid sequence: CASSPRLAGAYEQYF.

The V and J genes are TRBV5-4 and TRBJ2-7, with D perhaps matching TRBD1 (6 bases). The CDR3 contains 14 residues. CDR1 is SGHNT and CDR2 is YYREEE in the germline V gene (reference sequence). Trimming removed 3 bases from V and 0 bases from J, with 10 bases in between. CDR3 loop: CASSSSQGSYEQYF. CDR3 nucleotides: TGTGCCAGCAGCTCTTCACAGGGCTCCTACGAGCAGTACTTC.

This clone was counted only a few times. The chain couples TRBV5-1 to TRBJ1-5, with 7 bases fitting TRBD1. The CDR3 is made up of 14 amino acids. CDR1 and CDR2 from the germline V gene are SGHRS and YFSETQ. V was pared by 5 bases and J by 4 bases, with 6 bases of the junction left unmatched. The CDR3 reads CASREGAGNQPQHF. The CDR3 region has the DNA TGCGCCAGCAGGGAGGGGGCAGGTAATCAGCCCCAGCATTTT.

The chain couples TRBV12-5 to TRBJ2-1; TRBD2 matches 8 bases. Per germline, CDR1 LGHNT and CDR2 FRNRAP. There are 17 residues in the CDR3. J was trimmed by 5 bases and V by 2 bases; bases with no gene match: 11. The CDR3 loop reads CASGLPASGSQDNEQFF. DNA for the CDR3: TGTGCTAGTGGTTTGCCTGCTAGCGGGTCACAAGACAATGAGCAGTTCTTC.

This sequence joins TRBV2 and TRBJ2-7; TRBD1 is a possible D gene (6 bases). The CDR3 is 14 residues long. Per germline, CDR1 SNHLY and CDR2 FYNNEI. V lost 4 bases, J lost 2 bases, and 12 bases lay in between. As DNA, the CDR3 is TGTGCCAGCAGTGTCACAGGGACCCCCTACGAGCAGTACGTC. Amino acid sequence: CASSVTGTPYEQYV.

The V and J genes are TRBV2 and TRBJ2-3; TRBD1 agrees at 8 bases. Germline assignment: CDR1 SNHLY and CDR2 FYNNEI. Trimming cost V 3 bases and J 1 base; bases outside gene matches: 15. The CDR3 loop spans 19 amino acids. CDR3 loop: CASSEIPYPDRGGTDTQYF. Written as DNA, the CDR3 is TGTGCCAGCAGTGAGATTCCTTACCCAGACAGGGGTGGCACAGATACGCAGTATTTT.

The chain uses TRBV5-1 and TRBJ2-1, with D tentatively TRBD2 (6 bases). This CDR3 has 14 residues. Germline CDR1 SGHRS, CDR2 YFSETQ. The V and J ends lost 4 bases and 5 bases respectively, with 13 bases between them. CDR3 residues: CASSVLGLNNEQFF. CDR3 nucleotides: TGCGCCAGCAGCGTATTGGGACTTAACAATGAGCAGTTCTTC. The full variable domain, completed using reference TRBV5-1 and TRBJ2-1, is KAGVTQTPRYLIKTRGQQVTLSCSPISGHRSVSWYQQTPGQGLQFLFEYFSETQRNKGNFPGRFSGRQFSNSRSEMNVSTLELGDSALYLCASSVLGLNNEQFFGPGTRLTVL.

The gene calls are TRBV7-5 and TRBJ1-5; the table's D call TRBD1 went unverified against the DNA. TRBV7-5 is shown as a pseudogene. The CDR3 is made up of 17 amino acids. This CDR3 is CARSLASGGLSNQPQHF. In nucleotides, the CDR3 is TGTGCCAGAAGCTTAGCCTCAGGGGGACTTAGCAATCAGCCCCAGCATTTT.